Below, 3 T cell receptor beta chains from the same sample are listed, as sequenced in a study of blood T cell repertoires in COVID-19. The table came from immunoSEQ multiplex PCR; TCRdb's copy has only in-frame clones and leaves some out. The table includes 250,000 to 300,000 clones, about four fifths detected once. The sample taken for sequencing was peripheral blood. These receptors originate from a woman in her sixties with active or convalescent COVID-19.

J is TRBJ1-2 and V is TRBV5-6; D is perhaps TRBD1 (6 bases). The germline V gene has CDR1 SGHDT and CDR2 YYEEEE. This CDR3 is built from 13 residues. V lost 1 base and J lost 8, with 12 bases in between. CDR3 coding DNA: TGTGCCAGCAGCTTGTACAGGGATGCCGGCTACACCTTC. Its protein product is CASSLYRDAGYTF.

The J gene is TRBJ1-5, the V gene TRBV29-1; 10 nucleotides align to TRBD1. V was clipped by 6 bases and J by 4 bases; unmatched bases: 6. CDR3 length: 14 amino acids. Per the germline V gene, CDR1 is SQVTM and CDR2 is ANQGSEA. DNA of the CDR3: TGCAGCGTCGCGACAGGGGGCGTAAATCAGCCCCAGCATTTT. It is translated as CSVATGGVNQPQHF.

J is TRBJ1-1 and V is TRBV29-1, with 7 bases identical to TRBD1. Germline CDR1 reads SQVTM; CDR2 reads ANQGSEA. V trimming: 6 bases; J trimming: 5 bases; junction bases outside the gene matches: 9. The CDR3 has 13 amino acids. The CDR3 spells CSVSGGFRTEAFF. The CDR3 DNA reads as TGCAGCGTCTCAGGGGGGTTTAGGACTGAAGCTTTCTTT.